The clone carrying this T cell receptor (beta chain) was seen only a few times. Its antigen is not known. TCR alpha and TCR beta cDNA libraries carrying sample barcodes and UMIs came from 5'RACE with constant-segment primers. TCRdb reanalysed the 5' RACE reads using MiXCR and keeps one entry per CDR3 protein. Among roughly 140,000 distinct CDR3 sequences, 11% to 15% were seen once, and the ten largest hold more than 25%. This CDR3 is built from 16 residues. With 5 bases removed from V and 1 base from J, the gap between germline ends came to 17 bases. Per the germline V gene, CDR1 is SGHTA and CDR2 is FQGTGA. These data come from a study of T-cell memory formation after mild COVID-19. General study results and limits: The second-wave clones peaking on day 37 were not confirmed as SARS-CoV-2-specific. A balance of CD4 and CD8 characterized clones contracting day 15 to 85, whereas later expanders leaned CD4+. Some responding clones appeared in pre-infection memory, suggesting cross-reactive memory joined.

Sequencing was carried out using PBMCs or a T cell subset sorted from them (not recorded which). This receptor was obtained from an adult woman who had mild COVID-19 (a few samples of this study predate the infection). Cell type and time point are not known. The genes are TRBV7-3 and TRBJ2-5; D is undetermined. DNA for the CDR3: TGTGCCAGCAGCCACCACAGATCCGACTCCCAAGAGACCCAGTACTTC. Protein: CASSHHRSDSQETQYF.